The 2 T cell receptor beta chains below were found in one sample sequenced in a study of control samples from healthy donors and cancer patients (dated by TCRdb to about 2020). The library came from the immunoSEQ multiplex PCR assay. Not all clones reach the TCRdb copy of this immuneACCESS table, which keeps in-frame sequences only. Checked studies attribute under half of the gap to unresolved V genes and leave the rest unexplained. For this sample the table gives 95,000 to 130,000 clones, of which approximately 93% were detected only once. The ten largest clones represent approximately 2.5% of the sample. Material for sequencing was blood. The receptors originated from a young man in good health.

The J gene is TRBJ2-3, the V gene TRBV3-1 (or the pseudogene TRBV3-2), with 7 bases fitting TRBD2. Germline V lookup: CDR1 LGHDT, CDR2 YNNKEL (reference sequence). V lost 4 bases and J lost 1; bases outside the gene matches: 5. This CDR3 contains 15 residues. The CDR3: CASSLGGSRTDTQYF. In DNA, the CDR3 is TGTGCCAGCAGCCTCGGGGGGTCGCGCACAGATACGCAGTATTTT.

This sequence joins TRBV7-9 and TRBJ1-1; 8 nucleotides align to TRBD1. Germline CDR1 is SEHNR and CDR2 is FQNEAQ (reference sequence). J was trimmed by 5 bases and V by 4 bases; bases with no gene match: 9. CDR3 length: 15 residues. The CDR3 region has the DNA TGTGCCAGCAGCTCTACAGGGGGTATTGAGACTGAAGCTTTCTTT. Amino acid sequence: CASSSTGGIETEAFF.